This T cell receptor beta chain was sequenced during a study of blood T cell repertoires in COVID-19. At the level of the study: COVID-19 samples from acute and convalescent phases originated in the United States, Italy and Spain. T cells, B-cell-depleted T cells, or PBMCs provided the cDNA or gDNA that served as material.

Per the original methods: Reference gene primer amplification yielded estimated nucleated cell counts. TCRdb's copy holds only in-frame clones and misses some; the assay was immunoSEQ multiplex PCR. The DNA gave D and trimming, while V, J and clone size come from that table. This table has 350,000 to 500,000 clones, 70% to 90% appearing once. The CDR3 is 15 residues long. Germline CDR1 and CDR2: SGHRS and YFSETQ. V was trimmed by 0 bases and J by 8 bases, leaving 17 bases between them. Material: peripheral blood. The chain carries TRBV5-1 and TRBJ1-2; maybe TRBD1 (6 bases). The TCR sequence derives from a young man with COVID-19, enrolled during active disease. The CDR3 nucleotides are TGCGCCAGCAGCTTGGTAGGCGGACAGTTTCCCGGCTACACCTTC. Translation gives CASSLVGGQFPGYTF.